Sequencing of this T cell receptor beta chain was carried out in a study of beta chain features in type 1 diabetes. Looked up from germline, CDR1 is SGHTA and CDR2 is FQGTGA. The CDR3 extends over 13 amino acids. The sequenced template was cDNA made from the entire isolated RNA. Generated by immunoSEQ multiplex PCR, the TCRdb table keeps only in-frame clones and is missing some. The sample lists around 160,000 clones; under 60% were seen once. All sorted populations exceeded 95% purity. The receptor was derived from a man aged 18 to 29 in good health. This rearrangement joins TRBV7-3 to TRBJ2-5, with a tentative D call TRBD1 (6 bases). The J call may be mistaken, given a closer DNA end match to TRBJ2-7. Specimen: Tregs from blood. The CDR3 is CASSFAGVGEQYF. Written as DNA, the CDR3 is TGTGCCAGCAGCTTTGCAGGGGTCGGCGAGCAGTACTTC.